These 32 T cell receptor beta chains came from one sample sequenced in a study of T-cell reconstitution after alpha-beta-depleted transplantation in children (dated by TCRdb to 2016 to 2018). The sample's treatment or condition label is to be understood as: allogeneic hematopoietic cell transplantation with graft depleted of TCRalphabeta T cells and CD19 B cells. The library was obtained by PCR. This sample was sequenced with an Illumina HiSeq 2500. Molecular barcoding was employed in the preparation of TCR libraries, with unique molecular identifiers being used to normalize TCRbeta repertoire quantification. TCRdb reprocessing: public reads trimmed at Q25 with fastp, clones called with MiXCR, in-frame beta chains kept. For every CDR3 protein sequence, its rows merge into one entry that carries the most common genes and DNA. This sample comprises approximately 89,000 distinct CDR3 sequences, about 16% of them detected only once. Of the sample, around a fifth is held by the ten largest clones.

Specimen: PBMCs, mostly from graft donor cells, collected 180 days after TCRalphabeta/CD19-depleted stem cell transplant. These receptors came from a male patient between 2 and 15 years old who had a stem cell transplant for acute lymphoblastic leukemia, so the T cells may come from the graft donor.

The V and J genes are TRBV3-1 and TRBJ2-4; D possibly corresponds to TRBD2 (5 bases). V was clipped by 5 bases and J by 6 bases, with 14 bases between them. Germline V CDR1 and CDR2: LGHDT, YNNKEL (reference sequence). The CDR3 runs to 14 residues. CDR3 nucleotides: TGTGCCAGCAGCTGCACAAGGGCGGGAAACATTCAGTACTTC. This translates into CASSCTRAGNIQYF.

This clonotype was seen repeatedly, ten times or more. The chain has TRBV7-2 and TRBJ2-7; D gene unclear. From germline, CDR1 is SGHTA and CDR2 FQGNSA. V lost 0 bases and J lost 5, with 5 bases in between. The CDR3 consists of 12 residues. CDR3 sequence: CASSLAVDEQYF. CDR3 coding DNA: TGTGCCAGCAGCTTAGCGGTCGACGAGCAGTACTTC.

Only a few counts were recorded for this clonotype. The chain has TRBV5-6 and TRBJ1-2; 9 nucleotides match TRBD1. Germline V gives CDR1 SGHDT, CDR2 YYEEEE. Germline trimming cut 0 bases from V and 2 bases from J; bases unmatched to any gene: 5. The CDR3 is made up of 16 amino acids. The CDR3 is CASSLEDRGRNYGYTF. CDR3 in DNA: TGTGCCAGCAGCTTGGAGGACAGGGGTAGGAACTATGGCTACACCTTC.

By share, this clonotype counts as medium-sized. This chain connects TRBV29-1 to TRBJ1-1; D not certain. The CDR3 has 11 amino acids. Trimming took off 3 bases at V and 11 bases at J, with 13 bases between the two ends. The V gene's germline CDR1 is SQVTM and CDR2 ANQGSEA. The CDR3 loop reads CSVDDPINAFF. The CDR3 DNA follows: TGCAGCGTTGACGACCCCATAAACGCTTTCTTT. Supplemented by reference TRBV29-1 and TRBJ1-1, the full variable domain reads SAVISQKPSRDICQRGTSLTIQCQVDSQVTMMFWYRQQPGQSLTLIATANQGSEATYESGFVIDKFPISRPNLTFSTLTVSNMSPEDSSIYLCSVDDPINAFFGQGTRLTVV.

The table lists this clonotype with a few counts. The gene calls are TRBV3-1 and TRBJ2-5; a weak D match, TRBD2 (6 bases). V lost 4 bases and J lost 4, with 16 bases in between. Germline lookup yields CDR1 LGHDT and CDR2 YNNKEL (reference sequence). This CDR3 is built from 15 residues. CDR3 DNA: TGTGCCAGCAGCCCTCGGGACTTCGTTGCAGAGACCCAGTACTTC. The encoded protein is CASSPRDFVAETQYF.

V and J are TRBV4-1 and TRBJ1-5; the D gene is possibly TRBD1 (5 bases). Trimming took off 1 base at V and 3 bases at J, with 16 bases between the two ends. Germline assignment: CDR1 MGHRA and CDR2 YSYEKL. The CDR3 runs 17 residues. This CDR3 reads CASSQGRGSSHNQPQHF. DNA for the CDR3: TGCGCCAGCAGCCAAGGTAGGGGAAGCAGCCACAATCAGCCCCAGCATTTT.

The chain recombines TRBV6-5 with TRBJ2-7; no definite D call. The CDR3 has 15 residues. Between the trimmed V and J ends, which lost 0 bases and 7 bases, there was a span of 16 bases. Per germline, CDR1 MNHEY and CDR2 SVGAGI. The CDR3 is CASSYSTETGLEQYF. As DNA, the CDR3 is TGTGCCAGCAGTTACTCGACTGAAACTGGGCTGGAGCAGTACTTC.

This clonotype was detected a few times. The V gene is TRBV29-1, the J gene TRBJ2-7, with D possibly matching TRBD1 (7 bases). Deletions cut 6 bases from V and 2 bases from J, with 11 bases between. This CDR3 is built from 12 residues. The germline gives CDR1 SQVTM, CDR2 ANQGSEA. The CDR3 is CSVEGATYEQYF. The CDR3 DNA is TGCAGCGTGGAGGGGGCAACCTACGAGCAGTACTTC.

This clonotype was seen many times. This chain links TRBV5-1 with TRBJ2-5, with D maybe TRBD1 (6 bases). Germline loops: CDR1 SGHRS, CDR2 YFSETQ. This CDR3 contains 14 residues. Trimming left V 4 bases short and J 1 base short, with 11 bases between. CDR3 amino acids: CASSRYRVQETQYF. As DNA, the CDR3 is TGCGCCAGCAGCAGGTACAGGGTCCAAGAGACCCAGTACTTC.

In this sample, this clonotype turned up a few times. The CDR3 spells CASSSRRTEAYEQYF. The CDR3 coding sequence is TGTGCCAGCAGCTCGCGCCGGACAGAGGCCTACGAGCAGTACTTC. The genes are TRBV11-2 and TRBJ2-7; the D gene is possibly TRBD1 (6 bases). Germline values: CDR1 SGHAT, CDR2 FQNNGV. CDR3 size: 15 residues. Trimming removed 4 bases from V and 2 bases from J, with 15 bases in between.

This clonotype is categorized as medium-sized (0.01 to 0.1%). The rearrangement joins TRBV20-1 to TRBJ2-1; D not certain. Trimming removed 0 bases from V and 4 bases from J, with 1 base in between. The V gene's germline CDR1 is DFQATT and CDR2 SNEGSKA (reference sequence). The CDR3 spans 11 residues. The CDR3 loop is CSAREYNEQFF. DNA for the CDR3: TGCAGTGCTAGAGAGTACAATGAGCAGTTCTTC.

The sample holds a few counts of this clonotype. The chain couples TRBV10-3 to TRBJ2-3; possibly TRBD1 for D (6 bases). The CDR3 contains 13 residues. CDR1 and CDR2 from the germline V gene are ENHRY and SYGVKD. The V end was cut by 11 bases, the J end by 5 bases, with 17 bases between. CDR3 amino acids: CASWDIAGDTQYF. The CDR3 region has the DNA TGTGCCTCCTGGGACATAGCCGGAGATACGCAGTATTTT.

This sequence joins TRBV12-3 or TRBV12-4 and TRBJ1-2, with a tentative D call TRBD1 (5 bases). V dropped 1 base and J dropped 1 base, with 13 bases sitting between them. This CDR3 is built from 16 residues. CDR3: CASSLVSQGINYGYTF. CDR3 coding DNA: TGTGCCAGCAGTTTAGTTTCCCAGGGAATTAACTATGGCTACACCTTC.

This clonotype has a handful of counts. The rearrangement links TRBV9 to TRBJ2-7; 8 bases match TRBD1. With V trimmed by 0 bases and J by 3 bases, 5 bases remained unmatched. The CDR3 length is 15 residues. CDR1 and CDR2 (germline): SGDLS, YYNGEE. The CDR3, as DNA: TGTGCCAGCAGCGTAGAACCCAGGGGGCTCTACGAGCAGTACTTC. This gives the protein CASSVEPRGLYEQYF.

The CDR3 bases are TGTGCCAGCAGCCAAGAGTGGTGGAGGAGGACCGGGGAGCTGTTTTTT. Its protein product is CASSQEWWRRTGELFF. The chain has TRBV14 and TRBJ2-2, with D possibly TRBD2 on 5 matching bases. The germline V gene encodes CDR1 SGHDN and CDR2 FVKESK. The CDR3 has 16 amino acids. Trimming left V 0 bases short and J 5 bases short, with 13 bases between.

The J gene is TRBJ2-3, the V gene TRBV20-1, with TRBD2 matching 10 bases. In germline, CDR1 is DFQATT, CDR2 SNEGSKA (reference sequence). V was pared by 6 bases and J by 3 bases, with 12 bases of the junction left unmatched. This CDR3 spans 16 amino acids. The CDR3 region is CSASLPLAGETDTQYF. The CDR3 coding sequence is TGCAGTGCCTCCTTGCCGCTAGCGGGGGAAACAGATACGCAGTATTTT.

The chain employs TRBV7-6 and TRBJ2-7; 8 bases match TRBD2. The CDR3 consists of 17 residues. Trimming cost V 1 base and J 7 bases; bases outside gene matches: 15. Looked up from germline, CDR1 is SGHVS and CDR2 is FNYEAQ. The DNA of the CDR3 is TGTGCCAGCAGCTTAGATTTAGCGGGGAGGCCGCCGGGGGAGCAGTACTTC. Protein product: CASSLDLAGRPPGEQYF.

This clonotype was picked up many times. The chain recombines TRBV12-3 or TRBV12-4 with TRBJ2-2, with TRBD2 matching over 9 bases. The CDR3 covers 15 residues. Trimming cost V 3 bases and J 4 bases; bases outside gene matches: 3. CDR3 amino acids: CASSFAGGATGELFF. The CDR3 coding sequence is TGTGCCAGCAGTTTTGCGGGGGGGGCCACCGGGGAGCTGTTTTTT.

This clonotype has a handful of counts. The CDR3 DNA sequence: TGTGCCAGCAGCTTGGTGCCCGGGGGAGGAAAGACCCAGTACTTC. This encodes CASSLVPGGGKTQYF. The chain is built from TRBV5-5 and TRBJ2-5, with a possible D match to TRBD2 (6 bases). The germline V gene encodes CDR1 SGHKS and CDR2 YYEKEE (reference sequence). Trimming stripped 0 bases from V and 6 bases from J, with 15 bases between. The CDR3 sequence is 15 residues long.

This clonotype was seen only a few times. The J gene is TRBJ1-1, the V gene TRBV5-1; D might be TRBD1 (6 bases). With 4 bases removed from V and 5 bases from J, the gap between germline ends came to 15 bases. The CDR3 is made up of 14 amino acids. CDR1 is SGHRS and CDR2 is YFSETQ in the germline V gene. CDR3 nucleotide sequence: TGCGCCAGCAGCCTCAGTCCAGGGGAGACTGAAGCTTTCTTT. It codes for CASSLSPGETEAFF.

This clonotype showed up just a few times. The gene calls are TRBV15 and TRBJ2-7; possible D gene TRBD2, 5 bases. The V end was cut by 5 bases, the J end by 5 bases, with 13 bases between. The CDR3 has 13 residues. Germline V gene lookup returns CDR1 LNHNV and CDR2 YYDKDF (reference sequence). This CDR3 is CATSVRRGNEQYF. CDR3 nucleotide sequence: TGTGCCACCAGCGTAAGGCGAGGGAACGAGCAGTACTTC.

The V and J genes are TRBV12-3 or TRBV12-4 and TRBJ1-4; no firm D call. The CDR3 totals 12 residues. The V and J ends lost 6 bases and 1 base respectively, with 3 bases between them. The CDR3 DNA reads TGTGCCAGCAGGGTAACTAATGAAAAACTGTTTTTT. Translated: CASRVTNEKLFF.

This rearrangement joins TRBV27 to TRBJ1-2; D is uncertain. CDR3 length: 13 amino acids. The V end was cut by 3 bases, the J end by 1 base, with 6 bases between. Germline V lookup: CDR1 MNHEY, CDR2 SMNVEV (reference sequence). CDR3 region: CASSFNSNYGYTF. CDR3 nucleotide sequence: TGTGCCAGCAGTTTCAACAGTAACTATGGCTACACCTTC.

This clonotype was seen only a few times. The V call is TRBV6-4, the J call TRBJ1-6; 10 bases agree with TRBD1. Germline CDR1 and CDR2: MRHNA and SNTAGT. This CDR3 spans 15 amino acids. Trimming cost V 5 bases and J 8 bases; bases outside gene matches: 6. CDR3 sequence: CASSLGTGVDSPLHF. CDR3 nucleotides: TGTGCCAGCAGTCTCGGGACAGGGGTGGATTCACCCCTCCACTTT.

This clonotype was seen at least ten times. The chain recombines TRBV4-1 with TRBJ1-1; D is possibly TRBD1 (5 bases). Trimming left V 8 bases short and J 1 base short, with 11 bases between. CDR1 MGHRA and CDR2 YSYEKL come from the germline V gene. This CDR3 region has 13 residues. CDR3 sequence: CASSQERNTEAFF. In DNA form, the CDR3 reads TGCGCCAGCTCACAGGAGAGGAACACTGAAGCTTTCTTT.

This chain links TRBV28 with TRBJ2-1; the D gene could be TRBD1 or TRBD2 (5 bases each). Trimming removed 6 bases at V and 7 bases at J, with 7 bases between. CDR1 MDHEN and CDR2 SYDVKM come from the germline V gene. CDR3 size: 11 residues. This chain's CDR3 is CASSRENEQFF. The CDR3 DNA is TGTGCCAGCAGCAGGGAGAATGAGCAGTTCTTC.

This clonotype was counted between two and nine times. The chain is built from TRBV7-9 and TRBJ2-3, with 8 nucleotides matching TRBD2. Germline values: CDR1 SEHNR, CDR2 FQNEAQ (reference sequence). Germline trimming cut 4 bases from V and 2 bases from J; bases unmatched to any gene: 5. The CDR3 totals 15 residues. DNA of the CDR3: TGTGCCAGCAGCTCCTGGCGGGGGGCCACAGATACGCAGTATTTT. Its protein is CASSSWRGATDTQYF.

CDR3 sequence: CATSRDTGELFF. The DNA for the CDR3 is TGTGCCACCAGCAGAGACACCGGGGAGCTGTTTTTT. The V and J genes are TRBV15 and TRBJ2-2; unclear D gene. Trimming pared 0 bases from V and 4 bases from J, leaving 0 bases between. This CDR3 contains 12 residues. Germline V gives CDR1 LNHNV, CDR2 YYDKDF (reference sequence).

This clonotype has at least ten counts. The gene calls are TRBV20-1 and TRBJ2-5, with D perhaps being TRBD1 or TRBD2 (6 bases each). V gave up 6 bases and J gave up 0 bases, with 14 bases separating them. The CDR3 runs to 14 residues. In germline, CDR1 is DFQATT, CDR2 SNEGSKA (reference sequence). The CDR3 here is CSAYLGGYQETQYF. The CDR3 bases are TGCAGTGCCTACCTAGGGGGGTACCAAGAGACCCAGTACTTC.

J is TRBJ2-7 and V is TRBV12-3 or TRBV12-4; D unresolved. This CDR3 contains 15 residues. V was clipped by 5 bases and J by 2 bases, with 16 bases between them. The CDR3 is CASSPLTVVPYEQYF. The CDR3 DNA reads TGTGCCAGCAGTCCCCTCACCGTGGTGCCCTACGAGCAGTACTTC.

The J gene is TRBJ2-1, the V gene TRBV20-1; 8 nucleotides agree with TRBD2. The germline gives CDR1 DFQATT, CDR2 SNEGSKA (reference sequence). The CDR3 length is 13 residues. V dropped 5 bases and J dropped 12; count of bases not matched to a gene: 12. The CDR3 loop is CSAFSGGPGTQFF. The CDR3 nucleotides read TGCAGTGCTTTCAGCGGGGGCCCCGGAACGCAGTTCTTC.

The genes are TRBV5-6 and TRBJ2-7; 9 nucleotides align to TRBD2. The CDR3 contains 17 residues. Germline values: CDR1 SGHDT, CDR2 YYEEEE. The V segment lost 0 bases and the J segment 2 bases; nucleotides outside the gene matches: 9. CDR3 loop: CASSLVFPAGGAYEQYF. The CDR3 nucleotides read TGTGCCAGCAGCTTGGTGTTCCCAGCGGGGGGTGCCTACGAGCAGTACTTC.